The T cell receptor beta chain under discussion was sequenced for a study of blood T cell repertoires in COVID-19. Study-wide background: Samples representing acute and convalescent COVID-19 were sourced from the United States, Italy and Spain. Sources were T cells, B-cell-depleted T cells, or PBMCs; the material itself was cDNA or gDNA.

As originally analysed: Nucleated cell counts were estimated from reference gene primer amplification. Profiling relied on immunoSEQ multiplex PCR, and the TCRdb table lists in-frame clones only, not all of them. V, J and clone size derive from that table, while D and trimming were established from the DNA sequence. The sample shows around 200,000 clones, 84% of them seen only once. Germline CDR1 and CDR2: MNHEY and SMNVEV (reference sequence). This CDR3 region has 14 residues. With 1 base clipped from V and 5 bases from J, the junction kept 1 base outside the gene matches. This TCR came from a woman of 80 years or more with active or convalescent COVID-19. The chain links TRBV27 to TRBJ2-7; TRBD1 aligns across 11 bases. Sequencing was carried out using peripheral blood. Here the CDR3 DNA reads TGTGCCAGCAGTTTATGGACAGGGGGCAACGAGCAGTACTTC. Translation gives CASSLWTGGNEQYF.